Listed below are T cell receptor beta chains from one sample, sequenced in a study of blood T cell repertoires in COVID-19. Assay: immunoSEQ multiplex PCR; the TCRdb copy retains only in-frame clones and omits some. The sample carries around 40,000 clones, around 90% recorded once. The material sequenced was peripheral blood. Receptors were obtained from a man between 60 and 70 years old with COVID-19, enrolled during active disease. Both conserved end residues are part of each CDR3. D genes are given only for firm matches. Only some rows state a clone size, as once, few, many or a class for expanded clones.

abundance	d_gene	v_gene	j_gene	CDR3aa	CDR3nt
NA	NA	TRBV9	TRBJ2-6	CASSVARVLSGANVLTF	TGTGCCAGCAGCGTAGCTCGGGTTCTGTCTGGGGCCAACGTCCTGACTTTC
NA	NA	TRBV28	TRBJ1-6	CASSPSGVLNNSPLHF	TGTGCCAGCAGTCCCTCCGGGGTTTTGAATAATTCACCCCTCCACTTT
few	NA	TRBV18	TRBJ1-6	CASSSGQISSSPLHF	TGTGCCAGCTCATCTGGACAAATAAGTTCGTCACCCCTCCACTTT
NA	NA	TRBV28	TRBJ1-3	CASTHTQANTIYF	TGTGCCAGCACCCATACTCAGGCAAACACCATATATTTT
NA	TRBD2	TRBV24-1	TRBJ2-3	CATSESGLAGPDTQYF	TGTGCCACCAGTGAATCGGGACTAGCGGGTCCAGATACGCAGTATTTT
NA	NA	TRBV6-5	TRBJ1-6	CASSSSTGANSPLHF	TGTGCCAGCAGTTCCTCCACGGGAGCTAATTCACCCCTCCACTTT
NA	NA	TRBV21-1	TRBJ2-7	CASSKPPGLAYEQYF	TGTGCCAGCAGCAAACCCCCGGGACTAGCTTACGAGCAGTACTTC
NA	TRBD2	TRBV7-6	TRBJ2-1	CASSPPHGGVGEQFF	TGTGCCAGCAGCCCACCCCATGGGGGGGTCGGTGAGCAGTTCTTC
NA	TRBD2	TRBV3-1/TRBV3-2	TRBJ2-7	CASSQKTSGIPYEQYF	TGTGCCAGCAGCCAAAAGACTAGCGGGATCCCCTACGAGCAGTACTTC
NA	TRBD1	TRBV6-1	TRBJ1-5	CASSEPLGTGRWDNQPQHF	TGTGCCAGCAGTGAACCCCTGGGGACAGGGCGATGGGACAATCAGCCCCAGCATTTT
NA	NA	TRBV24-1	TRBJ1-6	CATSRDGNSPLHF	TGTGCCACCAGTCGGGATGGTAATTCACCCCTCCACTTT
few	TRBD1	TRBV2	TRBJ1-2	CASTLTGTHGYTF	TGTGCCAGCACCCTGACAGGGACCCATGGCTACACCTTC
NA	NA	TRBV12-5	TRBJ2-2	CASGPGQAGTGELFF	TGTGCTAGTGGCCCAGGACAAGCGGGCACCGGGGAGCTGTTTTTT
NA	NA	TRBV19	TRBJ2-3	CATMGGRGDTQYF	TGTGCCACCATGGGGGGGCGCGGAGATACGCAGTATTTT
NA	NA	TRBV5-1	TRBJ2-7	CASSLAPAGPDEQYF	TGCGCCAGCAGCTTGGCCCCGGCAGGTCCGGACGAGCAGTACTTC
NA	NA	TRBV27	TRBJ2-3	CASSPRDNTDTQYF	TGTGCCAGCAGTCCCCGGGACAACACAGATACGCAGTATTTT
once	NA	TRBV27	TRBJ2-7	CASSLGGYEQYF	TGTGCCAGCAGTCTAGGGGGCTACGAGCAGTACTTC
NA	NA	TRBV12-3/TRBV12-4	TRBJ1-2	CASSLPGFGYTF	TGTGCCAGCAGTTTACCGGGGTTTGGCTACACCTTC
NA	NA	TRBV10-2	TRBJ1-1	CASSEGGRGSYMNTEAFF	TGCGCCAGCAGTGAAGGTGGCAGGGGATCTTACATGAACACTGAAGCTTTCTTT
NA	NA	TRBV5-8	TRBJ1-2	CASSWRNYGYTF	TGTGCCAGCAGTTGGCGGAACTATGGCTACACCTTC
NA	NA	TRBV6-2/TRBV6-3	TRBJ2-4	CASSPQGGGPKNIQYF	TGTGCCAGCAGTCCCCAAGGGGGGGGTCCCAAAAACATTCAGTACTTC
NA	NA	TRBV3-1/TRBV3-2	TRBJ1-1	CASSHRQNGTEAFF	TGTGCCAGCAGCCATCGACAGAACGGGACTGAAGCTTTCTTT
few	TRBD2	TRBV9	TRBJ2-1	CASSVLGRLAGNNEQFF	TGTGCCAGCAGCGTATTAGGGAGACTAGCGGGAAACAATGAGCAGTTCTTC
NA	NA	TRBV3-1/TRBV3-2	TRBJ1-6	CASSRRGGNSPLHF	TGTGCCAGCAGCCGCAGGGGTGGTAATTCACCCCTCCACTTT
NA	NA	TRBV27	TRBJ1-1	CASSSWERNTEAFF	TGTGCCAGCAGTTCGTGGGAGAGGAACACTGAAGCTTTCTTT
NA	NA	TRBV11-2	TRBJ2-7	CASSPEGWGRPYEQYF	TGTGCCAGCAGCCCTGAAGGGTGGGGGCGACCCTACGAGCAGTACTTC
NA	TRBD1	TRBV24-1	TRBJ2-3	CATSPDRGSRDKAPDTQYF	TGTGCCACCAGTCCGGACAGGGGGTCCCGGGACAAGGCCCCAGATACGCAGTATTTT
NA	TRBD2	TRBV6-4	TRBJ2-1	CASSVSGEDEQFF	TGTGCCAGCAGTGTTAGCGGGGAGGATGAGCAGTTCTTC
NA	NA	TRBV18	TRBJ1-1	CASSPRWESNTEAFF	TGTGCCAGCTCACCACGTTGGGAGTCGAACACTGAAGCTTTCTTT
NA	NA	TRBV20-1	TRBJ1-1	CSASAGVKGLRTEAFF	TGCAGTGCTAGTGCAGGGGTAAAGGGGCTACGCACTGAAGCTTTCTTT
NA	TRBD2	TRBV5-6	TRBJ2-1	CASSLVSSGRIHEQFF	TGTGCCAGCAGCTTGGTATCTAGCGGGAGGATCCATGAGCAGTTCTTC
few	TRBD1	TRBV10-2	TRBJ1-5	CASSDLIRGSNQPQHF	TGCGCCAGCAGTGATTTAATCAGGGGGAGCAATCAGCCCCAGCATTTT
NA	TRBD2	TRBV2	TRBJ2-3	CASSEPPTSGSLTDTQYF	TGTGCCAGCAGTGAACCACCAACTAGCGGGAGTCTTACAGATACGCAGTATTTT
NA	NA	TRBV4-1	TRBJ2-3	CASSQAGVNTDTQYF	TGCGCCAGCAGCCAAGCCGGGGTTAACACAGATACGCAGTATTTT
NA	NA	TRBV28	TRBJ2-2	CASSTHHTGELFF	TGTGCCAGCAGTACACATCACACCGGGGAGCTGTTTTTT
NA	TRBD2	TRBV5-7	TRBJ2-3	CASSFTSGSYTDTQYF	TGTGCCAGCAGCTTTACTAGCGGGTCGTACACAGATACGCAGTATTTT
NA	NA	TRBV11-2	TRBJ1-2	CASSLVRTAYGYTF	TGTGCCAGCAGCTTAGTCCGGACAGCCTATGGCTACACCTTC
NA	TRBD2	TRBV18	TRBJ2-4	CASSRLSPAGGTKNIQYF	TGTGCCAGCTCACGACTCTCGCCAGCGGGAGGGACCAAAAACATTCAGTACTTC
NA	NA	TRBV28	TRBJ1-5	CASSQGKGPTASNQPQHF	TGTGCCAGCAGCCAAGGGAAGGGGCCAACAGCTAGCAATCAGCCCCAGCATTTT
NA	NA	TRBV28	TRBJ2-2	CASSPRAGELFF	TGTGCCAGCAGTCCCCGGGCCGGGGAGCTGTTTTTT
NA	TRBD1	TRBV27	TRBJ1-1	CASRLTGVATEAFF	TGTGCCAGCCGCCTTACAGGGGTGGCCACTGAAGCTTTCTTT
NA	TRBD1	TRBV19	TRBJ2-6	CASSMETTGTGANVLTF	TGTGCCAGTAGTATGGAAACGACAGGGACTGGGGCCAACGTCCTGACTTTC